The T cell receptor beta chain under discussion was sequenced for a study of blood T cell repertoires in COVID-19. The V gene lost 0 bases and the J gene lost 6 bases, with 8 bases spanning the gap. The CDR3 consists of 12 residues. CDR1 GTSNPN and CDR2 SVGIG come from the germline V gene (reference sequence). Here immunoSEQ multiplex PCR was the method, and the copy in TCRdb shows in-frame clones only, minus some. Here the sample spans around 480,000 clones, around 90% being singletons. This chain joins TRBV30 and TRBJ1-1; no clear D gene. Sample: PBMCs or T cells enriched from blood (not recorded which). The origin of this receptor is a young woman who had recovered from COVID-19. The chain's CDR3 is CAWSVGEAEAFF. The CDR3, as DNA: TGTGCCTGGAGTGTTGGGGAGGCTGAAGCTTTCTTT.